The table lists the clone carrying this T cell receptor (beta chain) with many counts. The germline gives CDR1 DFQATT, CDR2 SNEGSKA (reference sequence). This CDR3 has 13 residues. Trimming cost V 5 bases and J 6 bases, with 17 bases left between them. The time point is: sample taken at primary tumor resection. Unsorted whole RNA samples from tumor, nontumor lung or frozen PBMC were sequenced. These data are taken from a study of spatial heterogeneity in lung cancer. Background on the study: More than ten raw reads, on average, carried each unique TCR and UMI combination.

TCRdb reprocessed the 5' RACE reads with MiXCR, giving one entry per CDR3 protein. The table shows about 22,000 distinct CDR3 sequences, with around 5.3% occurring only once. This material consisted of PBMCs, taken at surgery. The receptor's source is a male donor with early-stage non-small cell lung cancer. J is TRBJ2-7 and V is TRBV20-1; D may be TRBD1 or TRBD2 (7 bases each). The CDR3 DNA is TGCAGTGCTCCCGGAGGGAGGGGGCGCGAGCAGTACTTC. This sequence encodes CSAPGGRGREQYF.